This T cell receptor (beta chain) was sequenced in a study of blood T cell repertoires in COVID-19. Study information: PBMCs, B-cell-depleted T cells, or T cells were the source of the cDNA or gDNA that made up the material.

Each recovered donor of Cohort 3 presented with two negative PCRs, clearance, or symptom resolution. The length of the CDR3 is 15 residues. With V trimmed by 4 bases and J by 1 base, 4 bases remained unmatched. Per the germline V gene, CDR1 is SGHRS and CDR2 is YFSETQ. Assay used: immunoSEQ multiplex PCR; TCRdb lists only in-frame clones, some missing. The table includes 270,000 or so clones, around 86% detected once. The receptor comes from a woman aged 18 to 35 who had recovered from COVID-19. Sequenced sample: PBMCs or T cells enriched from blood (not recorded which). This rearrangement joins TRBV5-1 to TRBJ2-3, with 9 positions matching TRBD2. This chain's CDR3 is CASSVIAGGTDTQYF. CDR3 nucleotide sequence: TGCGCCAGCAGCGTAATAGCGGGAGGCACAGATACGCAGTATTTT.